This entry lists 16 T cell receptor beta chains sequenced from one sample in a study of blood T cells in healthy people across ages (dated by TCRdb to between 2014 and 2016). The library was built by means of 5' RACE. Sequencer: Illumina HiSeq 2500. The second PCR ran for about 6 to 11 cycles and used a J-beta primer mix along with a sample-barcoded 5' primer. TCRdb reran the public reads through fastp at Q25 and MiXCR, keeping productive beta chains. CDR3 protein duplicates are merged, each entry listing the most common genes and DNA. The table for this sample lists approximately 1.5 million distinct CDR3 sequences; approximately 32% of them were counted only once. About 11% of the sample is held by the ten biggest clonotypes. The sequenced sample was blood. The source is a woman in her 30s in good health.

This clonotype was counted a few times. The chain carries TRBV7-9 and TRBJ1-5; D is possibly TRBD1 (5 bases). The CDR3 is made up of 14 amino acids. In germline, CDR1 is SEHNR, CDR2 FQNEAQ (reference sequence). Trimming pared 8 bases from V and 8 bases from J, leaving 19 bases between. The CDR3: CASSSGGGNEPQHF. The CDR3, as DNA: TGTGCCAGCTCGTCTGGGGGAGGTAATGAGCCCCAGCATTTT. The complete variable domain, with remaining parts taken from reference TRBV7-9 and TRBJ1-5, reads DTGVSQNPRHKITKRGQNVTFRCDPISEHNRLYWYRQTLGQGPEFLTYFQNEAQLEKSRLLSDRFSAERPKGSFSTLEIQRTEQGDSAMYLCASSSGGGNEPQHFGDGTRLSIL.

There are a few counts of this clonotype. The chain carries TRBV29-1 and TRBJ2-2, with 8 bases matching TRBD1. Germline CDR1 reads SQVTM; CDR2 reads ANQGSEA. The CDR3 totals 15 residues. With 7 bases clipped from V and 5 bases from J, the junction kept 12 bases outside the gene matches. CDR3 protein: CSARDGTGHTGELFF. CDR3 nucleotide sequence: TGCAGCGCCCGAGATGGGACAGGACATACCGGGGAGCTGTTTTTT.

The gene calls are TRBV29-1 and TRBJ1-4; maybe TRBD1 (6 bases). V was cut by 4 bases and J by 0 bases, with 12 bases left in between. CDR3 length: 15 amino acids. Germline V gives CDR1 SQVTM, CDR2 ANQGSEA. CDR3 loop: CSVGGQSATNEKLFF. The CDR3 DNA follows: TGCAGCGTTGGGGGGCAGTCGGCAACTAATGAAAAACTGTTTTTT.

J is TRBJ1-2 and V is TRBV5-5; D is uncertain. This CDR3 is built from 14 residues. Germline V gene data show CDR1 as SGHKS and CDR2 as YYEKEE (reference sequence). V lost 0 bases to trimming and J lost 4 bases, with 10 bases between them. The CDR3: CASSLDRSFYGYTF. DNA of the CDR3: TGTGCCAGCAGCTTGGATAGGTCCTTCTATGGCTACACCTTC.

This clonotype was detected only a few times. The V and J genes are TRBV6-5 and TRBJ1-2, with TRBD1 as a possible D gene (5 bases). The CDR3 is 13 residues long. Germline V gene sequence: CDR1 MNHEY, CDR2 SVGAGI. The ends were cut back, 6 bases at V and 7 bases at J, with 15 bases in the middle. The CDR3 sequence is CASSQGPARGYTF. The CDR3 DNA sequence: TGTGCCAGCAGCCAGGGACCTGCACGTGGCTACACCTTC.

The chain joins TRBV7-9 to TRBJ2-3; 7 positions agree with TRBD2. With 5 bases clipped from V and 5 bases from J, the junction kept 13 bases outside the gene matches. Per germline, CDR1 SEHNR and CDR2 FQNEAQ (reference sequence). This CDR3 comprises 16 residues. Here the CDR3 reads CASSPRYGTMGDTQYF. The CDR3 coding sequence is TGTGCCAGCAGCCCACGCTACGGGACTATGGGAGATACGCAGTATTTT.

The chain has TRBV6-6 and TRBJ1-2; D not resolved. The CDR3 runs to 14 residues. Deletions cut 0 bases from V and 6 bases from J, with 11 bases between. Per germline, CDR1 MNHNY and CDR2 SVGAGI (reference sequence). The CDR3 protein is CASSYSIALDGYTF. The CDR3 nucleotides are TGTGCCAGCAGTTACTCTATCGCTCTTGATGGCTACACCTTC.

This clonotype turned up a few times. The genes are TRBV19 and TRBJ2-1, with 9 bases aligning to TRBD1. Germline values: CDR1 LNHDA, CDR2 SQIVND (reference sequence). The CDR3 is 13 amino acids. Trimming cost V 5 bases and J 14 bases; bases outside gene matches: 10. CDR3 DNA: TGTGCCAGTAGTCTACGAAGGGACAGGGTAAAGTTCTTC. Translating gives CASSLRRDRVKFF.

This clonotype was counted ten times or more. The chain joins TRBV15 to TRBJ2-1; TRBD2 might be the D (5 bases). CDR3 size: 16 residues. V was cut by 3 bases and J by 6 bases, with 18 bases left in between. Germline V gene data show CDR1 as LNHNV and CDR2 as YYDKDF (reference sequence). Here the CDR3 reads CATSSPGMGLSNEQFF. DNA for the CDR3: TGTGCCACCAGCAGCCCGGGGATGGGTTTGTCCAATGAGCAGTTCTTC. Using reference TRBV15 and TRBJ2-1 for the parts outside the CDR3, the full variable domain is DAMVIQNPRYQVTQFGKPVTLSCSQTLNHNVMYWYQQKSSQAPKLLFHYYDKDFNNEADTPDNFQSRRPNTSFCFLDIRSPGLGDTAMYLCATSSPGMGLSNEQFFGPGTRLTVL.

The chain recombines TRBV20-1 with TRBJ1-4; D might be TRBD1 (6 bases). The CDR3 contains 14 residues. V lost 6 bases to trimming and J lost 8 bases, with 19 bases between them. The germline V gene has CDR1 DFQATT and CDR2 SNEGSKA (reference sequence). This CDR3 reads CSAEAYRVEEKLFF. Written as DNA, the CDR3 is TGCAGTGCCGAGGCTTACAGGGTTGAGGAAAAACTGTTTTTT.

The chain links TRBV7-2 to TRBJ2-7, with D perhaps TRBD1 (5 bases). The CDR3 is made up of 15 amino acids. The germline V and J ends were trimmed by 1 base and 6 bases, with 16 bases remaining between them. Germline CDR1 reads SGHTA; CDR2 reads FQGNSA. Here the CDR3 reads CASSLGMGRGSEQYF. The CDR3 bases are TGTGCCAGCAGCTTAGGGATGGGAAGGGGCTCCGAGCAGTACTTC.

This clonotype turned up a few times. This chain joins TRBV7-8 and TRBJ1-1; no firm D call. The length of the CDR3 is 13 residues. V dropped 6 bases and J dropped 7 bases, with 15 bases sitting between them. Germline values: CDR1 SGHVS, CDR2 FQNEAQ. CDR3 residues: CASREPGVDEAFF. The CDR3 region has the DNA TGTGCCAGCAGAGAGCCTGGGGTTGATGAAGCTTTCTTT.

The chain uses TRBV20-1 and TRBJ2-7, with D hard to call. V was shortened by 0 bases and J by 5 bases, with 11 bases between the two germline ends. The CDR3 runs to 13 residues. Germline values: CDR1 DFQATT, CDR2 SNEGSKA (reference sequence). The CDR3: CSAREPVWNEQYF. CDR3 DNA: TGCAGTGCTAGAGAACCGGTCTGGAACGAGCAGTACTTC.

V and J are TRBV6-2 or TRBV6-3 and TRBJ2-7; 7 bases are shared with TRBD1. The CDR3 spans 14 residues. CDR1 and CDR2 from the germline V gene are MNHEY and SVGEGT. V was pared by 2 bases and J by 3 bases, with 4 bases of the junction left unmatched. This chain's CDR3 is CASSYTGVGYEQYF. The CDR3 DNA is TGTGCCAGCAGTTACACAGGGGTCGGCTACGAGCAGTACTTC.

The chain recombines TRBV11-2 with TRBJ2-3; TRBD2 agrees at 7 bases. The CDR3 totals 16 residues. With 6 bases clipped from V and 2 bases from J, the junction kept 11 bases outside the gene matches. Germline V lookup: CDR1 SGHAT, CDR2 FQNNGV. The CDR3 DNA follows: TGTGCCAGCAGGCAAGGCGTGGGAGGGTTCACAGATACGCAGTATTTT. It yields the protein CASRQGVGGFTDTQYF.

The chain couples TRBV6-5 to TRBJ2-4, with TRBD2 as a possible D gene (7 bases). V lost 0 bases and J 15 bases, leaving 18 bases between the germline ends. The CDR3 contains 14 residues. Looked up from germline, CDR1 is MNHEY and CDR2 is SVGAGI. The CDR3 DNA reads TGTGCCAGCAGTTACTCGAGAGGGGGGGCATCCCTGTACTTC. It encodes CASSYSRGGASLYF.